The 29 T cell receptor beta chains in this list originate from one sample, sequenced in a study of OX40 agonist ivuxolimab in advanced cancers. Here immunoSEQ multiplex PCR was the method, and the copy in TCRdb shows in-frame clones only, minus some. The sample carries approximately 61,000 clones, roughly 90% recorded once. This specimen consisted of CD4+ or CD8+ T cells sorted from blood, obtained in a trial of the OX40 agonist ivuxolimab. The receptors originated from an adult with an advanced solid tumor such as melanoma, head and neck, liver or kidney cancer.

The rearrangement links TRBV4-3 to TRBJ2-7, with 9 bases fitting TRBD1. CDR3 length equals 14 residues. The junction had 5 bases not matched to a gene; V was cut back by 5 bases and J by 3 bases. Germline loops: CDR1 LGHNA, CDR2 YSLEER. The CDR3 coding sequence is TGCGCCAGCAGCTCCGGGACAGGGTTCTACGAGCAGTACTTC. Its translation is CASSSGTGFYEQYF.

This sequence joins TRBV27 and TRBJ1-1; D may be TRBD1 (5 bases). The V gene's germline CDR1 is MNHEY and CDR2 SMNVEV (reference sequence). The CDR3 extends over 14 amino acids. V was cut by 3 bases and J by 3 bases, with 11 bases left in between. In nucleotides, the CDR3 is TGTGCCAGCAGTTTGATCGGGGACTACACTGAAGCTTTCTTT. Its translation is CASSLIGDYTEAFF.

The chain has TRBV6-5 and TRBJ2-7; D is possibly TRBD2 (5 bases). The germline CDR1 and CDR2 sequences are MNHEY and SVGAGI. Trimming took off 0 bases at V and 6 bases at J, with 9 bases between the two ends. This CDR3 is built from 13 residues. The CDR3 coding sequence is TGTGCCAGCAGTTACTCGAGTGGAGGCGAGCAGTACTTC. Translation gives CASSYSSGGEQYF.

This clone was picked up one time. The chain joins TRBV7-9 to TRBJ2-3; TRBD2 agrees at 8 bases. The trim removed 7 bases at V and 6 bases at J, leaving 3 bases unmatched. Germline CDR1 SEHNR, CDR2 FQNEAQ (reference sequence). This CDR3 region has 12 residues. This CDR3 reads CASTGGEDTQYF. The CDR3 DNA is TGTGCCAGCACCGGGGGGGAGGATACGCAGTATTTT.

The chain links TRBV7-8 to TRBJ1-1; tentative D call: TRBD1 (5 bases). Germline CDR1 and CDR2: SGHVS and FQNEAQ. V lost 5 bases, J lost 7 bases, and 8 bases lay in between. This CDR3 spans 11 amino acids. The CDR3 bases are TGTGCCAGCAGCGCTCAGGGTGAAGCTTTCTTT. It yields the protein CASSAQGEAFF.

The chain recombines TRBV19 with TRBJ1-1; possibly TRBD1 for D (5 bases). Germline values: CDR1 LNHDA, CDR2 SQIVND (reference sequence). The CDR3 sequence is 15 residues long. The V gene lost 3 bases and the J gene lost 3 bases, with 14 bases spanning the gap. The CDR3 protein is CASSMRRGRYTEAFF. CDR3 DNA sequence: TGTGCCAGTAGTATGAGGAGGGGAAGGTACACTGAAGCTTTCTTT.

The rearrangement links TRBV6-5 to TRBJ1-1; D is possibly TRBD1 (5 bases). V was clipped by 6 bases and J by 4 bases, with 12 bases between them. Germline V gene sequence: CDR1 MNHEY, CDR2 SVGAGI. The CDR3 sequence is 13 residues long. CDR3 residues: CASSHAGGTEAFF. CDR3 in DNA: TGTGCCAGCAGCCACGCGGGGGGCACTGAAGCTTTCTTT.

V and J are TRBV5-6 and TRBJ1-1; a weak D match, TRBD1 (6 bases). This CDR3 region has 16 residues. The germline V and J ends were trimmed by 4 bases and 2 bases, with 18 bases remaining between them. CDR1 and CDR2 from the germline V gene are SGHDT and YYEEEE. CDR3 sequence reads: CASSPLGGAGNTEAFF. As DNA, the CDR3 is TGTGCCAGCAGCCCCCTTGGGGGCGCGGGAAACACTGAAGCTTTCTTT.

With regard to this clone: Different DNA sequences within this sample yield the same CDR3. The chain recombines TRBV5-8 with TRBJ1-4; 8 bases line up with TRBD1. Per germline, CDR1 SGHTS and CDR2 YDEGEE. This CDR3 is built from 14 residues. V trimming: 4 bases; J trimming: 8 bases; junction bases outside the gene matches: 7. This CDR3 is CASSPGQGGEKLFF. CDR3 DNA sequence: TGTGCCAGCAGCCCAGGACAGGGAGGGGAAAAACTGTTTTTT.

J is TRBJ2-1 and V is TRBV11-3; 13 positions match TRBD2. Germline V lookup: CDR1 SGHNT, CDR2 YENEEA. Trimming cost V 1 base and J 0 bases; bases outside gene matches: 6. This CDR3 spans 19 amino acids. The CDR3 protein is CASSLAGLAGDGSYNEQFF. The CDR3 DNA reads TGTGCCAGCAGCTTAGCCGGACTAGCGGGAGATGGCTCCTACAATGAGCAGTTCTTC.

This sequence joins TRBV2 and TRBJ2-2; 9 bases line up with TRBD1. Losses at the gene ends were 10 bases for V and 2 bases for J; bases not matched to a gene: 11. CDR3 length: 16 residues. Germline V gene sequence: CDR1 SNHLY, CDR2 FYNNEI. The CDR3 region is CAIITTGGINTGELFF. The CDR3 region has the DNA TGTGCCATAATAACGACAGGGGGAATAAACACCGGGGAGCTGTTTTTT.

The V call is TRBV6-6, the J call TRBJ2-4, with 9 bases lining up with TRBD2. Germline CDR1 and CDR2: MNHNY and SVGAGI (reference sequence). This CDR3 region has 16 residues. Losses at the gene ends were 6 bases for V and 5 bases for J; bases not matched to a gene: 11. Here the CDR3 DNA reads TGTGCCAGCAGGGAGCCTGGGACTAGCAGACAAAACATTCAGTACTTC. This gives the protein CASREPGTSRQNIQYF.

The rearrangement links TRBV7-6 to TRBJ2-1; D call uncertain. The CDR3 consists of 17 residues. The V end lost 3 bases, the J end lost 8 bases, and 23 bases lay between the germline ends. Germline V gene sequence: CDR1 SGHVS, CDR2 FNYEAQ. CDR3 amino acids: CASSLDVGPMEQYEQFF. The CDR3 coding sequence is TGTGCCAGCAGCTTGGATGTTGGGCCCATGGAACAATATGAGCAGTTCTTC.

This chain uses TRBV27 with TRBJ2-2, with D perhaps TRBD2 (5 bases). V lost 3 bases to trimming and J lost 3 bases, with 14 bases between them. The CDR3 runs 16 residues. Per germline, CDR1 MNHEY and CDR2 SMNVEV (reference sequence). DNA for the CDR3: TGTGCCAGCAGTTTTGTTTCTAGCCTGGACACCGGGGAGCTGTTTTTT. It is translated as CASSFVSSLDTGELFF.

The rearrangement joins TRBV27 to TRBJ1-5; 10 bases line up with TRBD1. The CDR3 is 16 amino acids. Germline CDR1 and CDR2: MNHEY and SMNVEV (reference sequence). Trimming at V came to 5 bases and at J to 3 bases, leaving 7 bases not matched to a gene. CDR3 amino acids: CASSHVGTGDNQPQHF. The CDR3 bases are TGTGCCAGCAGTCACGTAGGGACAGGGGACAATCAGCCCCAGCATTTT.

The gene calls are TRBV28 and TRBJ2-4; D call uncertain. Per the germline V gene, CDR1 is MDHEN and CDR2 is SYDVKM. V lost 7 bases to trimming and J lost 6 bases, with 10 bases between them. CDR3 length: 12 residues. CDR3 loop: CASIGLLNIQYF. In DNA form, the CDR3 reads TGTGCCAGCATAGGGCTACTAAACATTCAGTACTTC.

The gene calls are TRBV7-8 and TRBJ2-1; 11 nucleotides agree with TRBD2. The CDR3 is 17 amino acids. CDR1 is SGHVS, CDR2 FQNEAQ, per germline. V trimming: 5 bases; J trimming: 1 base; junction bases outside the gene matches: 7. The CDR3 is CASSTTSGSVSYNEQFF. In nucleotides, the CDR3 is TGTGCCAGCAGCACAACTAGCGGGAGCGTTTCCTACAATGAGCAGTTCTTC.

J is TRBJ2-7 and V is TRBV7-8; the D gene is possibly TRBD1 (5 bases). CDR3 length equals 13 residues. The V and J ends lost 3 bases and 6 bases respectively, with 12 bases between them. Germline V gives CDR1 SGHVS, CDR2 FQNEAQ. CDR3 amino acids: CASSLWQGSEQYF. The CDR3 DNA follows: TGTGCCAGCAGCTTGTGGCAGGGCTCCGAGCAGTACTTC.

This chain's CDR3 is CASSPQTGFHEQYF. In DNA form, the CDR3 reads TGTGCCAGCAGCCCCCAGACAGGGTTCCACGAGCAGTACTTC. The V and J genes are TRBV7-3 and TRBJ2-7; TRBD1 aligns across 7 bases. The ends lost 5 bases at V and 5 bases at J; junction bases unmatched: 9. The CDR3 runs 14 residues. Germline CDR1 reads SGHTA; CDR2 reads FQGTGA.

The CDR3 sequence: CASSSRLAYEQYF. DNA of the CDR3: TGTGCCAGCAGCTCTCGGTTAGCCTACGAGCAGTACTTC. V is TRBV5-8 and J is TRBJ2-7; no firm D call. Germline CDR1 and CDR2: SGHTS and YDEGEE. CDR3 size: 13 residues. Deletions cut 3 bases from V and 2 bases from J, with 9 bases between. The full variable domain, rest sourced from reference TRBV5-8 and TRBJ2-7, is EAGVTQSPTHLIKTRGQQATLRCSPISGHTSVYWYQQALGLGLQFLLWYDEGEERNRGNFPPRFSGRQFPNYSSELNVNALELEDSALYLCASSSRLAYEQYFGPGTRLTVT.

This chain links TRBV7-9 with TRBJ2-1, with D tentatively TRBD2 (6 bases). The CDR3 runs 15 residues. Germline assignment: CDR1 SEHNR and CDR2 FQNEAQ (reference sequence). The V end lost 1 base, the J end lost 0 bases, and 7 bases lay between the germline ends. DNA for the CDR3: TGTGCCAGCAGCTTAGTCGGGAGCTCCTACAATGAGCAGTTCTTC. Amino acid sequence: CASSLVGSSYNEQFF.

The rearrangement joins TRBV28 to TRBJ2-7; 10 nucleotides agree with TRBD2. J was trimmed by 5 bases and V by 2 bases; bases with no gene match: 3. CDR1 is MDHEN, CDR2 SYDVKM, per germline. The CDR3 has 14 residues. CDR3 protein: CASSLGSGGHEQYF. CDR3 in DNA: TGTGCCAGCAGTTTAGGTAGCGGGGGGCACGAGCAGTACTTC.

DNA of the CDR3: TGCGCCAGCAGCCTGACCCGGGCGGAGGGGGGCTACACCTTC. It codes for CASSLTRAEGGYTF. The chain combines TRBV4-1 with TRBJ1-2; TRBD1 might be the D (5 bases). Between the trimmed V and J ends, which lost 4 bases and 8 bases, there was a span of 17 bases. Looked up from germline, CDR1 is MGHRA and CDR2 is YSYEKL. The CDR3 is made up of 14 amino acids.

This clone was seen a single time. The rearrangement links TRBV19 to TRBJ2-2, with D unclear. CDR1 and CDR2 from the germline V gene are LNHDA and SQIVND (reference sequence). There are 13 residues in the CDR3. Trimming removed 6 bases at V and 6 bases at J, with 11 bases between. The CDR3 DNA reads TGTGCCAGTAGGACTCCCCGCGCCGGGGAGCTGTTTTTT. This codes for CASRTPRAGELFF.

This clone appeared once. The J gene is TRBJ2-1, the V gene TRBV11-1, with unresolved D. The V and J ends lost 3 bases and 0 bases respectively, with 9 bases between them. Germline V lookup: CDR1 SGHAT, CDR2 FQDESV (reference sequence). The CDR3 totals 15 residues. The CDR3 here is CASSLGGSSYNEQFF. Here the CDR3 DNA reads TGTGCCAGCAGCTTGGGCGGAAGCTCCTACAATGAGCAGTTCTTC.

The CDR3 coding sequence is TGTGCCAGTAGAGGATCAGGGCTCGATGAGCAGTTCTTC. Translated, it gives CASRGSGLDEQFF. V gene TRBV19 combines with J gene TRBJ2-1; TRBD1 might be the D (5 bases). V was pared by 6 bases and J by 8 bases, with 14 bases between. The CDR3 extends over 13 amino acids. The germline V gene encodes CDR1 LNHDA and CDR2 SQIVND (reference sequence).

V is TRBV6-5 and J is TRBJ2-7, with a tentative D call TRBD2 (5 bases). CDR1 is MNHEY and CDR2 is SVGAGI in the germline V gene. The CDR3 sequence is 16 residues long. V lost 4 bases to trimming and J lost 0 bases, with 16 bases between them. The CDR3 DNA reads TGTGCCAGCAGTTTCCTCGGAGTCGGAGGCTCCTACGAGCAGTACTTC. It codes for CASSFLGVGGSYEQYF.

CDR3 sequence (DNA): TGTGCCAGCAGCTTCCTAGCCGGGACAGGGGTGGACTATGGCTACACCTTC. Amino acids: CASSFLAGTGVDYGYTF. The chain recombines TRBV11-2 with TRBJ1-2; 10 bases match TRBD1. The CDR3 covers 17 residues. Germline trimming cut 3 bases from V and 3 bases from J; bases unmatched to any gene: 10. The V gene's germline CDR1 is SGHAT and CDR2 FQNNGV. The whole variable domain, remainder taken from reference TRBV11-2 and TRBJ1-2, is EAGVAQSPRYKIIEKRQSVAFWCNPISGHATLYWYQQILGQGPKLLIQFQNNGVVDDSQLPKDRFSAERLKGVDSTLKIQPAKLEDSAVYLCASSFLAGTGVDYGYTFGSGTRLTVV.

The J gene is TRBJ2-7, the V gene TRBV7-9; D unclear. Germline CDR1 SEHNR, CDR2 FQNEAQ (reference sequence). V lost 0 bases, J lost 2 bases, and 2 bases lay in between. The CDR3 is made up of 12 amino acids. The CDR3, as DNA: TGTGCCAGCAGCTTAGCTCCCTACGAGCAGTACTTC. Its translation is CASSLAPYEQYF.